These 23 T cell receptor beta chains share one sample of origin, sequenced in a study of metastatic and nonmetastatic thyroid tumors. TCRdb re-called the PCR reads via MiXCR. The sample shows about 20,000 clones, approximately 24% of them seen only once. Every patient was untreated before thyroid surgery. The material sequenced was tumor tissue. The source of these receptors is a female donor with papillary thyroid cancer or a benign thyroid nodule (not recorded which). Some clones in this sample may be carry-over from other donors' samples.

This clone was recorded many times. V gene TRBV7-3 combines with J gene TRBJ2-1; the D gene is possibly TRBD2 (5 bases). The germline V and J ends were trimmed by 0 bases and 12 bases, with 12 bases remaining between them. Per the germline V gene, CDR1 is SGHTA and CDR2 is FQGTGA. CDR3 length equals 13 residues. The CDR3 sequence is CASSLTGAGRQFF. CDR3 bases: TGTGCCAGCAGCTTAACAGGCGCGGGTCGGCAGTTCTTC.

In regard to this clone: At one end the junction does not follow the germline gene, possibly because of a read error. This chain joins TRBV6-1 and TRBJ2-7, with a possible D match to TRBD1 (6 bases). Germline lookup yields CDR1 MNHNS and CDR2 SASEGT. This CDR3 region has 15 residues. The CDR3 region is CASNETDRGSYEQYF. In DNA, the CDR3 is TGTGCAAGCAACGAAACGGACAGAGGGTCCTACGAGCAGTACTTC.

This clone was recorded at least ten times. The genes are TRBV14 and TRBJ2-7, with 7 bases matching TRBD2. Germline CDR1 and CDR2: SGHDN and FVKESK. The CDR3 spans 20 residues. Trimming took 3 bases from V and 0 from J; bases not matched to a gene: 20. CDR3 region: CASSQGLGGGSIQSSYEQYF. The CDR3 DNA follows: TGTGCCAGCAGCCAGGGCCTAGGTGGCGGGAGCATCCAAAGCTCCTACGAGCAGTACTTC.

The gene calls are TRBV11-3 and TRBJ1-6, with D perhaps TRBD1 (6 bases). Deletions cut 5 bases from V and 7 bases from J, with 18 bases between. CDR3 size: 16 residues. Germline CDR1 SGHNT, CDR2 YENEEA. The CDR3 loop is CASSLSSGAENSPLHF. DNA of the CDR3: TGTGCCAGCAGCCTATCGTCGGGGGCCGAGAATTCACCCCTCCACTTT.

By sample fraction, this clone is medium-sized (0.01 to 0.1%). The chain combines TRBV11-2 with TRBJ2-7; D is uncertain. This CDR3 has 12 amino acids. V gave up 8 bases and J gave up 5 bases, with 13 bases separating them. Germline values: CDR1 SGHAT, CDR2 FQNNGV. CDR3 in amino acids: CASGSRWDEQYF. The CDR3 DNA is TGTGCCAGCGGCTCTCGGTGGGACGAGCAGTACTTC.

In the case of this clone: The sample holds other DNA sequences that translate to the same CDR3. This chain links TRBV2 with TRBJ2-1, with a tentative D call TRBD2 (6 bases). This CDR3 has 15 amino acids. Germline CDR1 reads SNHLY; CDR2 reads FYNNEI. Trimming left V 0 bases short and J 9 bases short, with 15 bases between. Here the CDR3 DNA reads TGTGCCAGCAGTGAAGCCGATAGCGGTAGGGCTGAGCAGTTCTTC. Translated: CASSEADSGRAEQFF. Full variable domain (rest looked up from reference TRBV2 and TRBJ2-1): EPEVTQTPSHQVTQMGQEVILRCVPISNHLYFYWYRQILGQKVEFLVSFYNNEISEKSEIFDDQFSVERPDGSNFTLKIRSTKLEDSAMYFCASSEADSGRAEQFFGPGTRLTVL.

This clone was counted at least ten times. Other DNA sequences from this sample encode an identical CDR3 as well. This chain uses TRBV20-1 with TRBJ2-7, with 7 bases aligning to TRBD2. With V trimmed by 6 bases and J by 10 bases, 18 bases remained unmatched. The length of the CDR3 is 14 residues. Germline CDR1 DFQATT, CDR2 SNEGSKA (reference sequence). CDR3 sequence reads: CSAAPGGRVWEQYF. The CDR3 DNA reads TGCAGTGCCGCCCCTGGCGGGAGAGTCTGGGAACAGTACTTC.

This clone was recorded many times. The rearrangement uses TRBV18 and TRBJ1-1; D uncertain. Trimming stripped 6 bases from V and 6 bases from J, with 14 bases between. The germline V gene has CDR1 KGHSH and CDR2 LQKENI. This CDR3 is built from 13 residues. CDR3 sequence reads: CASSDFSISEAFF. CDR3 DNA sequence: TGTGCCAGCTCGGATTTTAGCATTTCTGAAGCTTTCTTT.

With regard to this clone: One end of the junction varies from germline; a read error may be responsible. The chain links TRBV27 to TRBJ1-5; D is possibly TRBD1 (6 bases). Germline V CDR1 and CDR2: MNHEY, SMNVEV (reference sequence). This CDR3 comprises 12 residues. This CDR3 reads CATWGGNQRQHF. The CDR3 DNA follows: TGTGCCACCTGGGGGGGCAATCAGCGCCAGCATTTT.

The chain has TRBV4-3 and TRBJ2-7; 7 bases are shared with TRBD2. CDR3 length equals 14 residues. Trimming cost V 1 base and J 3 bases; bases outside gene matches: 3. Germline V gene sequence: CDR1 LGHNA, CDR2 YSLEER. CDR3 nucleotide sequence: TGCGCCAGCAGCCAAGGCCCTAGCGGCTACGAGCAGTACTTC. It codes for CASSQGPSGYEQYF.

This chain uses TRBV5-1 with TRBJ1-2; D remains unclear. Germline V gene data show CDR1 as SGHRS and CDR2 as YFSETQ. Trimming pared 0 bases from V and 9 bases from J, leaving 18 bases between. The CDR3 sequence is 15 residues long. The CDR3 spells CASSLAVGGFMRYTF. The CDR3 region has the DNA TGCGCCAGCAGCTTGGCCGTTGGAGGTTTTATGCGCTACACCTTC.

This clone was counted a few times. The chain combines TRBV27 with TRBJ2-4; D remains ambiguous. CDR1 is MNHEY and CDR2 is SMNVEV in the germline V gene (reference sequence). The CDR3 is 13 residues long. The ends were cut back, 4 bases at V and 4 bases at J, with 8 bases in the middle. The CDR3 DNA follows: TGTGCCAGCAGTTGGGAACGAAAAAACATTCAGTACTTC. It specifies CASSWERKNIQYF.

This clone was found many times. The V gene is TRBV3-1, the J gene TRBJ2-7; D unresolved. V was cut by 4 bases and J by 2 bases, with 12 bases left in between. Germline V gives CDR1 LGHDT, CDR2 YNNKEL (reference sequence). The CDR3 length is 14 residues. This CDR3 is CASSPPTSPYEQYF. The CDR3 DNA reads TGTGCCAGCAGCCCACCCACGAGTCCCTACGAGCAGTACTTC.

This clone was recorded many times. The same CDR3 arises from other DNA sequences in this sample as well. The chain recombines TRBV20-1 with TRBJ2-7; 7 bases line up with TRBD1. The V gene end was trimmed by 6 bases and the J gene end by 4 bases; junction bases not matched to a gene: 6. Germline CDR1 and CDR2: DFQATT and SNEGSKA (reference sequence). The CDR3 consists of 12 residues. As DNA, the CDR3 is TGCAGTGCCTGGGACAGTGCGTACGAGCAGTACTTC. Translated, it gives CSAWDSAYEQYF.

This clone occurred once. Written as DNA, the CDR3 is TGTGCCAGCTCACCTATCACTTACCAGAACACTGAAGCTTTCTTT. Encoded protein: CASSPITYQNTEAFF. The rearrangement joins TRBV18 to TRBJ1-1; D is undetermined. The CDR3 runs to 15 residues. In germline, CDR1 is KGHSH, CDR2 LQKENI. The V and J ends lost 3 bases and 1 base respectively, with 12 bases between them.

This clone was counted at least ten times. The V gene is TRBV10-3, the J gene TRBJ2-2; D tentatively reads TRBD1 or TRBD2 (5 bases each). Trimming took 0 bases from V and 4 from J, leaving 18 bases between them. The CDR3 contains 18 residues. The V gene's germline CDR1 is ENHRY and CDR2 SYGVKD. The CDR3 sequence: CAISESSSVRGSTGELFF. For the CDR3, the DNA is TGTGCCATCAGTGAGTCTTCATCCGTGAGGGGATCCACCGGGGAGCTGTTTTTT.

As regards this clone: One junction end disagrees with the germline gene, perhaps due to a read error. The chain uses TRBV6-4 and TRBJ2-2, with D possibly matching TRBD2 (6 bases). Germline values: CDR1 MRHNA, CDR2 SNTAGT. CDR3 length: 16 residues. CDR3 nucleotide sequence: TGTGCCAGCAGACCCCTGGGGGGAGTCAGCACCGGGGAGCAGTTTTTT. Amino acid sequence: CASRPLGGVSTGEQFF.

This sequence joins TRBV27 and TRBJ2-1, with D uncertain. There are 15 residues in the CDR3. Germline V lookup: CDR1 MNHEY, CDR2 SMNVEV (reference sequence). Trimming took off 3 bases at V and 1 base at J, with 10 bases between the two ends. The DNA for the CDR3 is TGTGCCAGCAGTTTTTTGGGGTCGTCCTACAATGAGCAGTTCTTC. Translated: CASSFLGSSYNEQFF.

This chain uses TRBV2 with TRBJ2-1; D ambiguous. The V gene lost 5 bases and the J gene lost 0 bases, with 14 bases spanning the gap. Germline CDR1 and CDR2: SNHLY and FYNNEI. CDR3 size: 16 residues. The CDR3 loop reads CASSYTEPSSYNEQFF. CDR3 DNA sequence: TGTGCCAGCAGTTACACCGAACCCTCCTCCTACAATGAGCAGTTCTTC.

The chain is built from TRBV19 and TRBJ1-5, with D unclear. The germline V and J ends were trimmed by 4 bases and 5 bases, with 6 bases remaining between them. The length of the CDR3 is 12 residues. Per the germline V gene, CDR1 is LNHDA and CDR2 is SQIVND (reference sequence). The DNA for the CDR3 is TGTGCCAGTAGTAATGGCGATCAGCCCCAGCATTTT. Translated, it gives CASSNGDQPQHF.

This clone was picked up one time. V and J are TRBV24-1 and TRBJ2-3; no definite D call. CDR1 is KGHDR, CDR2 SFDVKD, per germline. The CDR3 contains 15 residues. Trimming left V 2 bases short and J 2 bases short, with 10 bases between. The CDR3 reads CATSDSAGYTDTQYF. CDR3 nucleotide sequence: TGTGCCACCAGTGATTCTGCCGGATACACAGATACGCAGTATTTT.

This clone was detected many times. This rearrangement joins TRBV12-3 or TRBV12-4 to TRBJ1-5, with D uncertain. V lost 6 bases to trimming and J lost 5 bases, with 14 bases between them. CDR3 length equals 14 residues. Here the CDR3 DNA reads TGTGCCAGCAGGGACTCTGGGAATCATCAGCCCCAGCATTTT. Its translation: CASRDSGNHQPQHF.

In its sample, this clone was seen a few times. Distinct nucleotide sequences in the sample also encode this CDR3. This chain joins TRBV19 and TRBJ2-3; D gene unclear. V lost 2 bases, J lost 1 base, and 7 bases lay in between. The CDR3 has 14 residues. CDR1 is LNHDA, CDR2 SQIVND, per germline (reference sequence). CDR3 nucleotides: TGTGCCAGTAGTATACTCCCGGGCACAGATACGCAGTATTTT. It specifies CASSILPGTDTQYF.